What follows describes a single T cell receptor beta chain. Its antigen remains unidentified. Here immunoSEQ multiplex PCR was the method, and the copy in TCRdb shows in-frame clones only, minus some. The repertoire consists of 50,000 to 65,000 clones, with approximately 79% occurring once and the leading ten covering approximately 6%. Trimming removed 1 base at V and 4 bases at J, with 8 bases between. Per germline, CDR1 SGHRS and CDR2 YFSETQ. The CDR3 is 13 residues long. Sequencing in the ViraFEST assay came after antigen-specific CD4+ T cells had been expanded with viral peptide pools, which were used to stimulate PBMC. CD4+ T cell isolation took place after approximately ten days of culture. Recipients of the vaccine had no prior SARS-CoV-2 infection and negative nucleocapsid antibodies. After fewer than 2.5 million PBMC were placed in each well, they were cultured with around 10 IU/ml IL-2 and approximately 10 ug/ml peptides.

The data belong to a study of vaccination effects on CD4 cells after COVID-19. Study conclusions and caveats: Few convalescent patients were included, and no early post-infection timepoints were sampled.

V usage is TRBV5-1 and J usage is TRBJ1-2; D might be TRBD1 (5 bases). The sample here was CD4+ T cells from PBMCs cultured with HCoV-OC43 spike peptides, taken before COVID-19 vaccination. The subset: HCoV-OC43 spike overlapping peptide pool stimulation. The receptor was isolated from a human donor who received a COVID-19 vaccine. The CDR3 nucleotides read TGCGCCAGCAGCTTGCCGGGACGCTATGGCTACACCTTC. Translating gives CASSLPGRYGYTF.